This TCR beta chain stems from a study of T-cell reconstitution after alpha-beta-depleted transplantation in children. For TCRbeta, the library was prepared with unique molecular identifiers. TCRdb itself ran the PCR reads through MiXCR, one entry per CDR3 protein. The repertoire has 450,000 to 500,000 distinct CDR3 sequences, under 15% of them found once; the top ten carry around 6.1%. Germline values: CDR1 LGHNA, CDR2 YSLEER. The CDR3 sequence is 14 residues long. The V and J ends lost 1 base and 4 bases respectively, with 10 bases between them. This clonotype was obtained from a human donor who donated a stem cell graft to a child with combined immunodeficiency. Sequenced here: PBMCs from the stem cell graft donor, sampled from the stem cell graft. The rearrangement joins TRBV4-3 to TRBJ1-1; TRBD1 might be the D (5 bases). DNA for the CDR3: TGCGCCAGCAGCCAAGTTCAGGGCTTCACTGAAGCTTTCTTT. It encodes CASSQVQGFTEAFF.